The 25 T cell receptor beta chains below were found in one sample sequenced in a study of glioma-infiltrating T cells after dendritic cell vaccination. Sequenced by immunoSEQ multiplex PCR; TCRdb stores in-frame clones only, minus some. The repertoire includes tens of thousands of clones, 80% to 85% of them detected once, and about 6.8% sits in the top ten. Time point here: after dendritic cell vaccination, including at tumor progression/relapse. The sequencing used blood, collected after dendritic cell vaccination. These receptors originate from a human donor with glioblastoma.

The chain combines TRBV4-3 with TRBJ2-1; possibly TRBD2 for D (7 bases). The CDR3 length is 16 residues. Trimming cost V 0 bases and J 5 bases, with 14 bases left between them. The germline CDR1 and CDR2 sequences are LGHNA and YSLEER. CDR3 in DNA: TGCGCCAGCAGCCAAGAGGGCGGGGGCCGGGACAATGAGCAGTTCTTC. It codes for CASSQEGGGRDNEQFF.

This clone is a singleton in its sample. Written as DNA, the CDR3 is TGTGCCAGCAGCGAAAACAGGGGATTGGATTCACCCCTCCACTTT. Translating gives CASSENRGLDSPLHF. V gene TRBV7-2 combines with J gene TRBJ1-6, with 7 bases aligning to TRBD1. The trim removed 5 bases at V and 8 bases at J, leaving 9 bases unmatched. Germline CDR1 is SGHTA and CDR2 is FQGNSA. CDR3 size: 15 residues.

The rearrangement links TRBV2 to TRBJ2-3; possible D gene TRBD2, 7 bases. The germline V gene encodes CDR1 SNHLY and CDR2 FYNNEI. Trimming stripped 3 bases from V and 4 bases from J, with 14 bases between. This CDR3 is built from 15 residues. CDR3 bases: TGTGCCAGCAGTGAGCGACGGGGGGCCCCAGATACGCAGTATTTT. It specifies CASSERRGAPDTQYF. Full variable domain (outside the CDR3, taken from reference TRBV2 and TRBJ2-3): EPEVTQTPSHQVTQMGQEVILRCVPISNHLYFYWYRQILGQKVEFLVSFYNNEISEKSEIFDDQFSVERPDGSNFTLKIRSTKLEDSAMYFCASSERRGAPDTQYFGPGTRLTVL.

This clone has just one count. This chain links TRBV27 with TRBJ1-2, with a weak D call TRBD1 (5 bases). From germline, CDR1 is MNHEY and CDR2 SMNVEV (reference sequence). Trimming cost V 2 bases and J 7 bases, with 14 bases left between them. The CDR3 consists of 14 residues. Here the CDR3 reads CASSLPRLQVGYTF. DNA for the CDR3: TGTGCCAGCAGTTTACCCCGCCTACAGGTTGGCTACACCTTC.

The chain has TRBV15 and TRBJ2-2, with 9 bases matching TRBD2. Looked up from germline, CDR1 is LNHNV and CDR2 is YYDKDF (reference sequence). V dropped 6 bases and J dropped 5; count of bases not matched to a gene: 13. The CDR3 runs to 17 residues. This CDR3 reads CATSRVSGGGWTGELFF. The CDR3 DNA is TGTGCCACCAGTCGAGTTAGCGGGGGAGGTTGGACCGGGGAGCTGTTTTTT.

The gene calls are TRBV7-8 and TRBJ2-5; 9 nucleotides align to TRBD2. The CDR3 is made up of 17 amino acids. The trim removed 0 bases at V and 5 bases at J, leaving 10 bases unmatched. Germline CDR1 is SGHVS and CDR2 is FQNEAQ. CDR3 nucleotide sequence: TGTGCCAGCAGCTTAGCGCCCCGCGGGGGGGCAGGGGAGACCCAGTACTTC. Its protein product is CASSLAPRGGAGETQYF.

CDR3 bases: TGCGCCAGCAGCCCAAACGGACAGCTAAATTCACCCCTCCACTTT. Its protein is CASSPNGQLNSPLHF. The rearrangement joins TRBV5-1 to TRBJ1-6, with D perhaps TRBD1 (6 bases). Germline CDR1 and CDR2: SGHRS and YFSETQ. Trimming took 4 bases from V and 7 from J, leaving 15 bases between them. The CDR3 contains 15 residues.

The chain has TRBV4-3 and TRBJ2-3, with 13 positions matching TRBD2. The germline V gene encodes CDR1 LGHNA and CDR2 YSLEER. CDR3 length: 18 amino acids. V lost 0 bases to trimming and J lost 5 bases; unmatched junction nucleotides: 8. This CDR3 reads CASSQDVGTSGVGDTQYF. The CDR3 DNA reads as TGCGCCAGCAGCCAAGATGTGGGGACTAGCGGGGTGGGAGATACGCAGTATTTT.

The chain uses TRBV7-2 and TRBJ2-7; D unresolved. The CDR3 loop spans 13 amino acids. CDR1 is SGHTA, CDR2 FQGNSA, per germline. V was clipped by 2 bases and J by 0 bases, with 5 bases between them. The CDR3 region is CASSLPTSYEQYF. The CDR3 DNA reads TGTGCCAGCAGCTTACCTACCTCCTACGAGCAGTACTTC.

The chain carries TRBV19 and TRBJ1-2; no clear D gene. Per germline, CDR1 LNHDA and CDR2 SQIVND (reference sequence). CDR3 length: 15 amino acids. Trimming cost V 5 bases and J 2 bases, with 15 bases left between them. The CDR3 DNA reads as TGTGCCAGTAGTGCCGGGGTGATTCCCAACTATGGCTACACCTTC. Residues: CASSAGVIPNYGYTF.

This clone came up many times. The chain employs TRBV6-5 and TRBJ1-1, with TRBD1 matching over 7 bases. CDR3 length: 15 amino acids. The germline gives CDR1 MNHEY, CDR2 SVGAGI. V was clipped by 6 bases and J by 4 bases; unmatched bases: 11. CDR3 loop: CASRRTGATLTEAFF. In nucleotides, the CDR3 is TGTGCCAGCAGGAGGACAGGCGCAACTCTCACTGAAGCTTTCTTT.

This chain joins TRBV30 and TRBJ2-7; TRBD2 matches at 12 bases. Germline CDR1 GTSNPN, CDR2 SVGIG (reference sequence). The CDR3 contains 15 residues. V dropped 4 bases and J dropped 1; count of bases not matched to a gene: 5. CDR3 DNA: TGTGCCTGGAAAATCACTAGCGGGGGGTCCTACGAGCAGTACTTC. This sequence encodes CAWKITSGGSYEQYF.

This clone turned up a few times. This chain uses TRBV11-2 with TRBJ1-1, with TRBD1 as a possible D gene (6 bases). V lost 4 bases, J lost 4 bases, and 19 bases lay in between. CDR1 is SGHAT and CDR2 is FQNNGV in the germline V gene. The CDR3 runs to 16 residues. The CDR3: CASSSPQGIRSTEAFF. The CDR3 DNA reads as TGTGCCAGCAGCTCGCCGCAGGGGATAAGGAGCACTGAAGCTTTCTTT.

This chain uses TRBV5-6 with TRBJ2-3; D is perhaps TRBD1 (6 bases). V was pared by 4 bases and J by 3 bases, with 24 bases between. Germline V gene lookup returns CDR1 SGHDT and CDR2 YYEEEE. The CDR3 extends over 18 amino acids. CDR3 DNA: TGTGCCAGCAGCCCACCCATTAAGGGGGTCTCAAAGACAGATACGCAGTATTTT. Protein: CASSPPIKGVSKTDTQYF.

The chain carries TRBV2 and TRBJ1-2; D gene uncertain. Germline loops: CDR1 SNHLY, CDR2 FYNNEI. Trimming pared 5 bases from V and 3 bases from J, leaving 7 bases between. The CDR3 has 12 residues. DNA for the CDR3: TGTGCCAGCAGTTTCTTAGACTATGGCTACACCTTC. Residues: CASSFLDYGYTF. Drawing the rest from reference TRBV2 and TRBJ1-2, the complete variable domain is EPEVTQTPSHQVTQMGQEVILRCVPISNHLYFYWYRQILGQKVEFLVSFYNNEISEKSEIFDDQFSVERPDGSNFTLKIRSTKLEDSAMYFCASSFLDYGYTFGSGTRLTVV.

The CDR3, as DNA: TGTGCCAGCAGCCCGGACAGCAACACTGAAGCTTTCTTT. Protein: CASSPDSNTEAFF. This chain links TRBV6-4 with TRBJ1-1; tentative D call: TRBD1 (6 bases). Germline V gene data show CDR1 as MRHNA and CDR2 as SNTAGT. This CDR3 region has 13 residues. Between the trimmed V and J ends, which lost 6 bases and 2 bases, there was a span of 10 bases.

In nucleotides, the CDR3 is TGTGCCAGCATGCCGGAACAGGGGAACACCGGGGAGCTGTTTTTT. Translation gives CASMPEQGNTGELFF. This chain uses TRBV6-4 with TRBJ2-2; the D gene is possibly TRBD1 (6 bases). There are 15 residues in the CDR3. Deletions cut 7 bases from V and 1 base from J, with 13 bases between. Germline CDR1 is MRHNA and CDR2 is SNTAGT.

The chain couples TRBV27 to TRBJ2-1, with TRBD2 identical over 7 bases. The CDR3 is 16 residues long. Germline V CDR1 and CDR2: MNHEY, SMNVEV (reference sequence). Trimming took 7 bases from V and 0 from J; bases not matched to a gene: 9. CDR3 region: CASTRLGGSSYNEQFF. The CDR3 bases are TGTGCCAGCACCCGGCTCGGGGGGAGCTCCTACAATGAGCAGTTCTTC.

The chain links TRBV5-6 to TRBJ2-5, with TRBD2 identical over 8 bases. There are 15 residues in the CDR3. CDR1 is SGHDT and CDR2 is YYEEEE in the germline V gene. The J segment lost 0 bases and the V segment lost 5 bases, leaving 6 bases of the junction unmatched. The CDR3 DNA reads as TGTGCCAGCAGTCGCGCGGGGGGCCACCAAGAGACCCAGTACTTC. The encoded protein is CASSRAGGHQETQYF.

The rearrangement uses TRBV9 and TRBJ1-4, with 8 bases aligning to TRBD1. V shed 3 bases and J 2 bases; nucleotides not matched to a gene: 6. Germline V CDR1 and CDR2: SGDLS, YYNGEE. CDR3 length equals 16 residues. CDR3 residues: CASSAPDRDTNEKLFF. The CDR3 nucleotides read TGTGCCAGCAGCGCTCCGGACAGGGACACTAATGAAAAACTGTTTTTT. Supplemented by reference TRBV9 and TRBJ1-4, the full variable domain reads DSGVTQTPKHLITATGQRVTLRCSPRSGDLSVYWYQQSLDQGLQFLIQYYNGEERAKGNILERFSAQQFPDLHSELNLSSLELGDSALYFCASSAPDRDTNEKLFFGSGTQLSVL.

The chain uses TRBV6-6 and TRBJ2-5; tentative D call: TRBD2 (6 bases). Germline-derived CDR1 and CDR2 are MNHNY and SVGAGI (reference sequence). Trimming removed 6 bases at V and 5 bases at J, with 16 bases between. The CDR3 runs to 14 residues. The CDR3 sequence: CASRPGLTMETQYF. CDR3 in DNA: TGTGCCAGCAGACCCGGACTAACGATGGAGACCCAGTACTTC.

V is TRBV7-9 and J is TRBJ2-5; 7 positions agree with TRBD2. The CDR3 covers 14 residues. Germline V gene sequence: CDR1 SEHNR, CDR2 FQNEAQ (reference sequence). With V trimmed by 6 bases and J by 2 bases, 6 bases remained unmatched. CDR3 in amino acids: CASSTSALQETQYF. CDR3 coding DNA: TGTGCCAGCAGTACTAGCGCATTGCAAGAGACCCAGTACTTC.

The chain joins TRBV25-1 to TRBJ1-2; D gene uncertain. Trimming removed 1 base from V and 1 base from J, with 7 bases in between. The CDR3 has 14 residues. Germline V gene lookup returns CDR1 MGHDK and CDR2 SYGVNS. As DNA, the CDR3 is TGTGCCAGCAGTGAATCGGTCGTTAACTATGGCTACACCTTC. Translation gives CASSESVVNYGYTF.

The rearrangement links TRBV19 to TRBJ2-3, with TRBD1 matching over 11 bases. CDR1 is LNHDA, CDR2 SQIVND, per germline (reference sequence). The J segment lost 7 bases and the V segment lost 5 bases, leaving 5 bases of the junction unmatched. This CDR3 spans 14 amino acids. The CDR3 DNA reads as TGTGCCAGTAGTCTCGGGACAGGGGGGCATACGCAGTATTTT. The encoded protein is CASSLGTGGHTQYF. Filled out from reference TRBV19 and TRBJ2-3, the complete variable domain reads DGGITQSPKYLFRKEGQNVTLSCEQNLNHDAMYWYRQDPGQGLRLIYYSQIVNDFQKGDIAEGYSVSREKKESFPLTVTSAQKNPTAFYLCASSLGTGGHTQYFGPGTRLTVL.

The chain carries TRBV5-4 and TRBJ2-1; TRBD2 aligns across 7 bases. V lost 2 bases, J lost 5 bases, and 4 bases stayed unmatched. The CDR3 has 14 residues. Germline-derived CDR1 and CDR2 are SGHNT and YYREEE (reference sequence). This CDR3 reads CASSFRDYNNEQFF. Written as DNA, the CDR3 is TGTGCCAGCAGCTTCCGGGACTACAACAATGAGCAGTTCTTC. The whole variable domain, filled in from reference TRBV5-4 and TRBJ2-1, reads ETGVTQSPTHLIKTRGQQVTLRCSSQSGHNTVSWYQQALGQGPQFIFQYYREEENGRGNFPPRFSGLQFPNYSSELNVNALELDDSALYLCASSFRDYNNEQFFGPGTRLTVL.